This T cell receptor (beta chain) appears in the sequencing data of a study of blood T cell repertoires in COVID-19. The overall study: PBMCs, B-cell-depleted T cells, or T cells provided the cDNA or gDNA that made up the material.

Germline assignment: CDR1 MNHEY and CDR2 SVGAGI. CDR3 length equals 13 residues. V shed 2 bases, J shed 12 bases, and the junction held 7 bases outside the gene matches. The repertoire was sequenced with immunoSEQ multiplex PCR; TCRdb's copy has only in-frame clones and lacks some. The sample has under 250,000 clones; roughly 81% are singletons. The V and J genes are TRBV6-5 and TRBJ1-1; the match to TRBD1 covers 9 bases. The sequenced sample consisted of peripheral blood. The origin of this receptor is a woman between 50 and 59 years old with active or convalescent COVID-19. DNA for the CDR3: TGTGCCAGCAGTTACAGGGACAGGGCTTTGACTTTCTTT. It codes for CASSYRDRALTFF.